Below, 20 T cell receptor beta chains from the same sample are listed, as sequenced in a study of identical twins. TCRdb fed the 5' RACE reads into MiXCR, producing one record per CDR3 protein. The sample lists a few hundred thousand distinct CDR3 sequences, about 8.3% occurring once. A further study also used this sample, focusing on yellow fever vaccine responses in identical twins.

Sequencing was performed on CD8+ T cells sorted from blood. The receptors were sampled from a woman aged 18-29 years in good health.

This chain connects TRBV14 to TRBJ2-1; 10 nucleotides match TRBD2. Per germline, CDR1 SGHDN and CDR2 FVKESK. The CDR3 has 18 amino acids. V was clipped by 1 base and J by 6 bases; unmatched bases: 12. CDR3 in DNA: TGTGCCAGCAGCCAAGGCTATGCTCTAGCGGGAGTCGGCAATGAGCAGTTCTTC. It codes for CASSQGYALAGVGNEQFF.

This clonotype was picked up a small number of times. The genes are TRBV24-1 and TRBJ1-2, with a possible D match to TRBD1 (5 bases). The CDR3 consists of 14 residues. V gave up 3 bases and J gave up 5 bases, with 12 bases separating them. Germline CDR1 reads KGHDR; CDR2 reads SFDVKD. CDR3 DNA sequence: TGTGCCACCAGTGATATGCAGGGTTTGTATGGCTACACCTTC. Translated: CATSDMQGLYGYTF.

This clonotype was observed many times. The J gene is TRBJ2-7, the V gene TRBV20-1; 7 nucleotides align to TRBD2. CDR1 and CDR2 from the germline V gene are DFQATT and SNEGSKA (reference sequence). CDR3 length equals 12 residues. V gave up 6 bases and J gave up 4 bases; unmatched junction bases: 6. This CDR3 is CSATGTNYEQYF. The CDR3 DNA follows: TGCAGTGCAACCGGGACTAATTACGAGCAGTACTTC.

V gene TRBV29-1 combines with J gene TRBJ2-7; D may be TRBD2 (6 bases). Trimming took off 4 bases at V and 4 bases at J, with 11 bases between the two ends. This CDR3 spans 12 amino acids. Germline V gene lookup returns CDR1 SQVTM and CDR2 ANQGSEA. The CDR3: CSVVGSGYEQYF. The CDR3 DNA is TGCAGCGTTGTCGGTAGCGGTTACGAGCAGTACTTC.

The chain joins TRBV12-5 to TRBJ2-1, with 12 bases identical to TRBD2. J gave up 7 bases and V 6 bases, and 16 bases lay outside the gene matches. The germline V gene has CDR1 LGHNT and CDR2 FRNRAP. The CDR3 is 18 amino acids. The CDR3 sequence is CASGLAGGLALPSNEQFF. CDR3 nucleotide sequence: TGTGCTAGTGGGCTAGCGGGAGGGCTGGCCTTACCTTCTAATGAGCAGTTCTTC.

This clonotype occurred many times. The chain has TRBV5-6 and TRBJ1-4, with D possibly matching TRBD1 (5 bases). The CDR3 runs 14 residues. Germline CDR1 SGHDT, CDR2 YYEEEE. Trimming took off 1 base at V and 5 bases at J, with 9 bases between the two ends. In DNA, the CDR3 is TGTGCCAGCAGCTTGAGTCGGGGGAATGAAAAACTGTTTTTT. Translation: CASSLSRGNEKLFF.

V usage is TRBV4-1 and J usage is TRBJ2-3; TRBD1 matches at 7 bases. Germline loops: CDR1 MGHRA, CDR2 YSYEKL. V shed 0 bases, J shed 5 bases, and the junction held 5 bases outside the gene matches. This CDR3 is 15 amino acids long. The CDR3 nucleotides read TGCGCCAGCAGCCAAGAGGACAGGCGAAAAGATACGCAGTATTTT. Translation gives CASSQEDRRKDTQYF.

There are many counts of this clonotype. The chain has TRBV28 and TRBJ1-2, with D tentatively TRBD1 (5 bases). The V gene lost 5 bases and the J gene lost 6 bases, with 13 bases spanning the gap. Germline-derived CDR1 and CDR2 are MDHEN and SYDVKM. This CDR3 contains 13 residues. CDR3 amino acids: CASSLQGENGYTF. CDR3 DNA sequence: TGTGCCAGCAGTCTACAAGGGGAAAATGGCTACACCTTC.

The CDR3 loop is CSPREAGDRETQYF. For the CDR3, the DNA is TGCAGCCCCCGGGAAGCGGGTGATAGGGAGACCCAGTACTTC. This chain connects TRBV20-1 to TRBJ2-5, with D maybe TRBD2 (6 bases). There are 14 residues in the CDR3. Germline assignment: CDR1 DFQATT and CDR2 SNEGSKA (reference sequence).

This chain links TRBV12-3 or TRBV12-4 with TRBJ1-2, with a possible D match to TRBD1 (5 bases). Between the trimmed V and J ends, which lost 2 bases and 8 bases, there was a span of 12 bases. The CDR3 totals 13 residues. The DNA of the CDR3 is TGTGCCAGCAGTTTATTCGGCAGGGACGGCTACACCTTC. Its protein is CASSLFGRDGYTF.

In its sample, this clonotype was seen many times. The V call is TRBV29-1, the J call TRBJ2-1; D is ambiguous. Germline lookup yields CDR1 SQVTM and CDR2 ANQGSEA. V dropped 8 bases and J dropped 9 bases, with 14 bases sitting between them. CDR3 length: 11 amino acids. CDR3 bases: TGCAGCCCAAGGGAAGGCGCTGAGCAGTTCTTC. Amino acid sequence: CSPREGAEQFF.

This clonotype was observed many times. The chain combines TRBV4-3 with TRBJ2-3; the match to TRBD2 covers 7 bases. This CDR3 spans 16 amino acids. Germline lookup yields CDR1 LGHNA and CDR2 YSLEER. Germline trimming cut 0 bases from V and 4 bases from J; bases unmatched to any gene: 7. Here the CDR3 reads CASSQDRLAPADTQYF. CDR3 nucleotides: TGCGCCAGCAGCCAAGATAGACTAGCTCCTGCAGATACGCAGTATTTT.

This clonotype was counted many times. The V call is TRBV4-3, the J call TRBJ2-1; 11 positions match TRBD2. This CDR3 has 16 residues. V was clipped by 5 bases and J by 5 bases; unmatched bases: 8. Germline V gene lookup returns CDR1 LGHNA and CDR2 YSLEER. CDR3 coding DNA: TGCGCCAGCAGCGGCCGCCCGGGACTAGCGGACAATGAGCAGTTCTTC. Its translation is CASSGRPGLADNEQFF.

This clonotype was picked up many times. This chain joins TRBV27 and TRBJ2-1; 8 bases align to TRBD1. V lost 5 bases, J lost 8 bases, and 11 bases stayed unmatched. CDR3 length: 15 residues. Germline V gene lookup returns CDR1 MNHEY and CDR2 SMNVEV (reference sequence). CDR3 DNA: TGTGCCAGCAGTAACCCACAGGGGGGCCGGGATGAGCAGTTCTTC. It translates to CASSNPQGGRDEQFF.

This clonotype was seen many times. The chain uses TRBV27 and TRBJ2-7; D ambiguous. This CDR3 comprises 13 residues. CDR1 is MNHEY, CDR2 SMNVEV, per germline (reference sequence). The V and J ends lost 3 bases and 7 bases respectively, with 13 bases between them. The CDR3 region is CASSFRAAQEQYF. In DNA, the CDR3 is TGTGCCAGCAGTTTTAGGGCGGCTCAAGAGCAGTACTTC.

This clonotype has ten or more counts. The chain uses TRBV2 and TRBJ2-3; D is undetermined. The germline V gene encodes CDR1 SNHLY and CDR2 FYNNEI. The V end was cut by 2 bases, the J end by 0 bases, with 9 bases between. CDR3 length: 15 amino acids. CDR3 sequence reads: CASSETGASTDTQYF. CDR3 nucleotides: TGTGCCAGCAGTGAAACGGGTGCTAGCACAGATACGCAGTATTTT. Combining the CDR3 with reference TRBV2 and TRBJ2-3 gives the whole variable domain EPEVTQTPSHQVTQMGQEVILRCVPISNHLYFYWYRQILGQKVEFLVSFYNNEISEKSEIFDDQFSVERPDGSNFTLKIRSTKLEDSAMYFCASSETGASTDTQYFGPGTRLTVL.

This clonotype was observed at least ten times. This chain uses TRBV6-5 with TRBJ2-3; 10 bases fit TRBD1. Germline trimming cut 3 bases from V and 3 bases from J; bases unmatched to any gene: 6. CDR3 length equals 16 residues. CDR1 is MNHEY and CDR2 is SVGAGI in the germline V gene. This CDR3 is CASSYSRTGGTDTQYF. The CDR3 nucleotides read TGTGCCAGCAGTTATTCGAGGACAGGGGGGACAGATACGCAGTATTTT.

This clonotype was recorded at least ten times. J is TRBJ2-3 and V is TRBV5-6; 14 bases map to TRBD2. This CDR3 has 18 amino acids. With V trimmed by 3 bases and J by 0 bases, 6 bases remained unmatched. Looked up from germline, CDR1 is SGHDT and CDR2 is YYEEEE. In DNA form, the CDR3 reads TGTGCCAGCAGCTACTGGACTAGCGGGGGGACTAGCACAGATACGCAGTATTTT. Translated, it gives CASSYWTSGGTSTDTQYF.

V is TRBV7-2 and J is TRBJ2-6; no firm D call. V was cut by 4 bases and J by 0 bases, with 7 bases left in between. Per germline, CDR1 SGHTA and CDR2 FQGNSA. There are 15 residues in the CDR3. In DNA, the CDR3 is TGTGCCAGCAGCTCCCGTGGCTCTGGGGCCAACGTCCTGACTTTC. Amino acids: CASSSRGSGANVLTF.

There are many counts of this clonotype. The gene calls are TRBV29-1 and TRBJ2-1, with D possibly called TRBD1 or TRBD2 (6 bases each). V was shortened by 2 bases and J by 10 bases, with 12 bases between the two germline ends. There are 12 residues in the CDR3. Germline CDR1 is SQVTM and CDR2 is ANQGSEA. CDR3 in DNA: TGCAGCGTTGAATCGGGGGCAGGGGAGCAGTTCTTC. It translates to CSVESGAGEQFF.